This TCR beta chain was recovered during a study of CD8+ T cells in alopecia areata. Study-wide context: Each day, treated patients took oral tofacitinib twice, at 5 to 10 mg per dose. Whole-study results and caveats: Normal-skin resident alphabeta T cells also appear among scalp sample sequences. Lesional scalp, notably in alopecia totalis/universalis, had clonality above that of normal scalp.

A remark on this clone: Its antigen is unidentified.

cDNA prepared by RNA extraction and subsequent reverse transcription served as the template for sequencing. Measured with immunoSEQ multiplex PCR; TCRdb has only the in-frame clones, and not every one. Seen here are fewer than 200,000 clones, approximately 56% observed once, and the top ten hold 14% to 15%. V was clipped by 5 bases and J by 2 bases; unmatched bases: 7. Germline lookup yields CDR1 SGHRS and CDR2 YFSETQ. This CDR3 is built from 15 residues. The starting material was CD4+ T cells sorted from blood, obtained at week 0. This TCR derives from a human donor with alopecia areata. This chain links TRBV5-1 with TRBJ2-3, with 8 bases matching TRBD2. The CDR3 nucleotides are TGCGCCAGCAGTGAAGCGGGGGATTTCACAGATACGCAGTATTTT. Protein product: CASSEAGDFTDTQYF.